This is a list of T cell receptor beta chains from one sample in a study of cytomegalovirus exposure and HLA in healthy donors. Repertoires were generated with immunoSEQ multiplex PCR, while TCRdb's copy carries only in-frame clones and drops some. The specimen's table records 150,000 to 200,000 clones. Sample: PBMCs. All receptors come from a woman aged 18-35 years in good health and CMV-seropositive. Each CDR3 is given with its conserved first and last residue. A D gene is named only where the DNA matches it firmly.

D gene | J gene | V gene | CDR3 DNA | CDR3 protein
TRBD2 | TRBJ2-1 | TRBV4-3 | TGCGCCAGCAGCCAAGAAAGGGCCTGGCGGGGGGCCTTCCATGAGCAGTTCTTC | CASSQERAWRGAFHEQFF
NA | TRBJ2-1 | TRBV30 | TGTGCCTGGAGTGTACTCGATGAGCAGTTCTTC | CAWSVLDEQFF
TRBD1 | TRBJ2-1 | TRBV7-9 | TGTGCCAGCAGCCTACGGACAGGGACCTACAATGAGCAGTTCTTC | CASSLRTGTYNEQFF
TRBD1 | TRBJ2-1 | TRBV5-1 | TGCGCCAGCAGCTTGGCGGGGGACAGGGGGCTTAATGAGCAGTTCTTC | CASSLAGDRGLNEQFF
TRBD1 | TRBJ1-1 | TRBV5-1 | TGCGCCAGCAGCCCTAGGGCAGGGGGCACTGAAGCTTTCTTT | CASSPRAGGTEAFF
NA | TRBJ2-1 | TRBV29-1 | TGCAGCGTTGGGGCGAAGAACTACAATGAGCAGTTCTTC | CSVGAKNYNEQFF
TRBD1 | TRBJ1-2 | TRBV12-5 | TGTGCTAGTGGTTACGGACAGGGTGGCTACACCTTC | CASGYGQGGYTF
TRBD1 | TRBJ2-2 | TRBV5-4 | TGTGCCAGCAGCTTAGGGACAGGGGTCCCCGGGGAGCTGTTTTTT | CASSLGTGVPGELFF
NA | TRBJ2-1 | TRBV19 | TGTGCCAGTAACAATCGGGGGAGCTCCTACAATGAGCAGTTCTTC | CASNNRGSSYNEQFF
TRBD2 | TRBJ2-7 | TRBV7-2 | TGTGCCAGCAGCTTAAGGACTAGCGGGGGACACTACGAGCAGTACTTC | CASSLRTSGGHYEQYF
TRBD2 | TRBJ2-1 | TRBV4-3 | TGCGCCAGCAGCCAAGGGGGACTAGCCGCTGGTGAGCAGTTCTTC | CASSQGGLAAGEQFF
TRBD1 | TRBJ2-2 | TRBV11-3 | TGTGCCAGCAGCAGGCAGGGGGCTGACACCGGGGAGCTGTTTTTT | CASSRQGADTGELFF
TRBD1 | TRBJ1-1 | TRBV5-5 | TGTGCCAGCAGCCAACAGGGGGCTGACACTGAAGCTTTCTTT | CASSQQGADTEAFF
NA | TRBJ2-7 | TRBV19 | TGTGCCAGTAGTATGGGCGGGAAGAGCTCCTACGAGCAGTACTTC | CASSMGGKSSYEQYF
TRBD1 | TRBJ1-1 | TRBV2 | TGTGCCAGCAGAGCGAACAGGGGACAGCGGAACACTGAAGCTTTCTTT | CASRANRGQRNTEAFF
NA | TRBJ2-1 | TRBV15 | TGTGCCACCAGCAGAGCCGCTAACAATGAGCAGTTCTTC | CATSRAANNEQFF
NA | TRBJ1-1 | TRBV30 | TGTGCCTGGAGTGTCAGGACAGCCAACACTGAAGCTTTCTTT | CAWSVRTANTEAFF
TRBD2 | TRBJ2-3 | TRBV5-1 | TGCGCCAGCAGCTTGGTCGTAGCGGGAGAAAATACGCAGTATTTT | CASSLVVAGENTQYF
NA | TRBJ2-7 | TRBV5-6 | TGTGCCAGCAGTCGCGGGACCAAGGGACCTACCTCCTACGAGCAGTACTTC | CASSRGTKGPTSYEQYF
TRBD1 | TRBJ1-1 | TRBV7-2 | TGTGCCAGCAGCTTAGGAGGGGGACAGCCAAACACTGAAGCTTTCTTT | CASSLGGGQPNTEAFF
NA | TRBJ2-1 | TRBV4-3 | TGCGCCAGCAGCCAACAATGGGTGAAGGCGGATGAGCAGTTCTTC | CASSQQWVKADEQFF
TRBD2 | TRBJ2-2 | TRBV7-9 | TGTGCCAGCAGCCTCAGCGGGAGGGCCGGGGAGCTGTTTTTT | CASSLSGRAGELFF
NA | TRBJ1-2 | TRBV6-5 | TGTGCCAGCAGCCAAAGCCCACAGGTGTCCTATGGCTACACCTTC | CASSQSPQVSYGYTF
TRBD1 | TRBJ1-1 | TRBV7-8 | TGTGCCAGCAGCAATCGGACAGGGGGCCCTTCGAACACTGAAGCTTTCTTT | CASSNRTGGPSNTEAFF
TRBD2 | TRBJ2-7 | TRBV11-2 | TGTGCCAGCAGCTCTTTGCGCCGACTAGCGGGAGGGCCAGACGAGCAGTACTTC | CASSSLRRLAGGPDEQYF
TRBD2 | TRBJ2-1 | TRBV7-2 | TGTGCCAGCAGCTTAGCAGCGGGAGTCGCGAATGAGCAGTTCTTC | CASSLAAGVANEQFF
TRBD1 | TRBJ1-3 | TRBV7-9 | TGTGCCAGCAGCTCCTCGACAGGGGGCTCCGGAAACACCATATATTTT | CASSSSTGGSGNTIYF
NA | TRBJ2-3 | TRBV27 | TGTGCCAGCAGTTTATGGCAGGGACAGTATTTT | CASSLWQGQYF
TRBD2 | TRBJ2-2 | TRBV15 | TGTGCCACCAGCAGAGTTGGACTAGTCAGCACCGGGGAGCTGTTTTTT | CATSRVGLVSTGELFF
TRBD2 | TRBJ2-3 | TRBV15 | TGTGCCACCAGCAGAGTGCGTCTAGCGGGGGGCGCACGGGTTTGGACAGATACGCAGTATTTT | CATSRVRLAGGARVWTDTQYF
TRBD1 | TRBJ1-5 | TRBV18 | TGTGCCAGCTCTATTGGACAGGGGGAACAGCCCCAGCATTTT | CASSIGQGEQPQHF
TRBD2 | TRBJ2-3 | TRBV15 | TGTGCCACCTGGAGCGGGGGGGCGTCAGATACGCAGTATTTT | CATWSGGASDTQYF
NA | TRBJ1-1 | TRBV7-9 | TGTGCCAGCAGCCCGTCCAGAGCAGGGTCTGAAGCTTTCTTT | CASSPSRAGSEAFF
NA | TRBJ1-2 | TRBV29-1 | TGCAGCGTTGAAGACGGGGTTAACTATGGCTACACCTTC | CSVEDGVNYGYTF
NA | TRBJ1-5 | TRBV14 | TGTGCCAGCAGCCAAGGTCAGGGACAGCCCCAGCATTTT | CASSQGQGQPQHF
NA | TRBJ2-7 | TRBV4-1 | TGCGCCAGCAGCCGTGTACCGGGGGTCGAGCAGTACTTC | CASSRVPGVEQYF
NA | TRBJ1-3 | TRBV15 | TGTGCCACCAGCAGAGACCAGGTACTCTCTGGAAACACCATATATTTT | CATSRDQVLSGNTIYF
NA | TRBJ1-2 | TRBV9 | TGTGCCAGCAGCCCAAGTCAGGGGAACTATGGCTACACCTTC | CASSPSQGNYGYTF
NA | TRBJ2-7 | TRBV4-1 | TGCGCCAGCAGCCAAATCGGACAAAGGTTCGAGCAGTACTTC | CASSQIGQRFEQYF
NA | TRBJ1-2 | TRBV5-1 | TGCGCCAGCAGCTTGGAGGGGCGAACTAACTATGGCTACACCTTC | CASSLEGRTNYGYTF
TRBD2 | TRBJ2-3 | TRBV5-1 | TGCGCCAGCAGCTTCGTAGCGGGAAGCACAGATACGCAGTATTTT | CASSFVAGSTDTQYF
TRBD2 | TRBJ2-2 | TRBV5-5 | TGTGCCAGCAGCCTGTGGGGGGTAGCGGGGGCGAACACCGGGGAGCTGTTTTTT | CASSLWGVAGANTGELFF
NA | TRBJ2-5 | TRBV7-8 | TGTGCCAGCAGATTCCCCCAGGGAAAGTACGAGACCCAGTACTTC | CASRFPQGKYETQYF